This TCR beta chain came from a study of T cell repertoires in cytomegalovirus infection. CDR1 and CDR2 (germline): MNHEY, SVGEGT. Trimming pared 2 bases from V and 0 bases from J, leaving 11 bases between. CDR3 size: 15 residues. TCRdb analysed the reads with MiXCR anew, one entry per CDR3 protein. The sample lists roughly 250,000 distinct CDR3 sequences; around 12% were seen once. Many counts were recorded for this clonotype. The receptor was derived from a human donor in good health (CMV status not recorded). Some clones in this sample may be carry-over from other donors' samples. Sequencing was carried out using PBMCs. V gene TRBV6-2 or TRBV6-3 combines with J gene TRBJ2-7, with a tentative D call TRBD2 (6 bases). The CDR3 DNA sequence: TGTGCCAGCAGTTACCCGGACGGGAGCTCCTACGAGCAGTACTTC. Translating it yields CASSYPDGSSYEQYF.